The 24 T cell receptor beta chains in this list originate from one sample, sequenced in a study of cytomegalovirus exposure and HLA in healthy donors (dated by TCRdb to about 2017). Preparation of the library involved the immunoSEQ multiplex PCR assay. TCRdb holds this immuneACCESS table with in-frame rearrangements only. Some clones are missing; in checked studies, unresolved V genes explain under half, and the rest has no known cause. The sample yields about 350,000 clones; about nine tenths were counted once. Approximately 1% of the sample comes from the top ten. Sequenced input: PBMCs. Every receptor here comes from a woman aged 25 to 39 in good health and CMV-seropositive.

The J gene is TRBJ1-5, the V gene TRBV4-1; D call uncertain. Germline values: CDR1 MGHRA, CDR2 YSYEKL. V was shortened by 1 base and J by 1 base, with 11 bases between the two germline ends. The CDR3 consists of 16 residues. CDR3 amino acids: CASSQVFGGSNQPQHF. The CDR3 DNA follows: TGCGCCAGCAGCCAAGTTTTTGGAGGGAGCAATCAGCCCCAGCATTTT.

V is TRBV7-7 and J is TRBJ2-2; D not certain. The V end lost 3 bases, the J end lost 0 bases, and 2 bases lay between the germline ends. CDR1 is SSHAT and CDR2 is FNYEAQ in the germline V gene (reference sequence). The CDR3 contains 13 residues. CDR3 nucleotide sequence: TGTGCCAGCAGCTTGACGAACACCGGGGAGCTGTTTTTT. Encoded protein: CASSLTNTGELFF.

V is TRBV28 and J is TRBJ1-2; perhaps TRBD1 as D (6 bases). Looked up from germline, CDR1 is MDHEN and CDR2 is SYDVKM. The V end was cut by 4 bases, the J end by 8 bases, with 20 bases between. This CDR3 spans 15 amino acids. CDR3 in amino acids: CASSSQRTGRWGYTF. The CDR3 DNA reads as TGTGCCAGCAGTTCCCAAAGAACAGGGCGGTGGGGCTACACCTTC.

CDR3 sequence (DNA): TGTGCCAGCAGCTTAGGAGGACAGGGGGCCGGGGAGCTGTTTTTT. Protein: CASSLGGQGAGELFF. J is TRBJ2-2 and V is TRBV7-8, with 10 bases identical to TRBD1. The length of the CDR3 is 15 residues. Trimming cost V 1 base and J 6 bases; bases outside gene matches: 2. Germline-derived CDR1 and CDR2 are SGHVS and FQNEAQ.

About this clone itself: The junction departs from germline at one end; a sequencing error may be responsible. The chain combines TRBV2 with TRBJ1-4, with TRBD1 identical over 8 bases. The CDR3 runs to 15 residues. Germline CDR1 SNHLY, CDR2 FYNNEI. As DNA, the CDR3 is TGTGCCAGCAGAGAAGTGACAGGGGTTATAGGAAAACTGTTTTTT. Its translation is CASREVTGVIGKLFF.

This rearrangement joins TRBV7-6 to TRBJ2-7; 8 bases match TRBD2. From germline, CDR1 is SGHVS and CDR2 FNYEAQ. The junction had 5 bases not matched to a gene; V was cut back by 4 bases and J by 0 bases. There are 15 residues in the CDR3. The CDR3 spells CASSSTSGHSYEQYF. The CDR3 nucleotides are TGTGCCAGCAGCTCTACTAGCGGACACTCCTACGAGCAGTACTTC.

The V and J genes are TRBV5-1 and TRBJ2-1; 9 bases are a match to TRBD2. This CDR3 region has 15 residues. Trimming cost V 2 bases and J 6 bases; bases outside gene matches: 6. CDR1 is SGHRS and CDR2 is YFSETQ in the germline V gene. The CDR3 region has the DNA TGCGCCAGCAGCTTCCCCCTAGCGGGAAGCAATGAGCAGTTCTTC. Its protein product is CASSFPLAGSNEQFF.

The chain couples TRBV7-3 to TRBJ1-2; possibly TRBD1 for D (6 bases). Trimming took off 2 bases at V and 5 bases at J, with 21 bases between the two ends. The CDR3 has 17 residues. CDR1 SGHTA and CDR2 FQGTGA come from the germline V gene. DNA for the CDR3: TGTGCCAGCAGCTTATGCCTTTCTACAGGGAAACCGTATGGCTACACCTTC. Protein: CASSLCLSTGKPYGYTF.

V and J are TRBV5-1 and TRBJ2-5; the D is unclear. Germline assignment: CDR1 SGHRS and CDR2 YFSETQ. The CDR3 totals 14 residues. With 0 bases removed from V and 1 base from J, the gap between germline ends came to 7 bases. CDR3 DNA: TGCGCCAGCAGCTTGGCGTCCTCCCAAGAGACCCAGTACTTC. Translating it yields CASSLASSQETQYF.

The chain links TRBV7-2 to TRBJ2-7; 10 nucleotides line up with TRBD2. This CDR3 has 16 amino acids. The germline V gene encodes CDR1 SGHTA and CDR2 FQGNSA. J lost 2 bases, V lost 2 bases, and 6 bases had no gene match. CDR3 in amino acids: CASSLTPTSGAYEQYF. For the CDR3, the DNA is TGTGCCAGCAGCTTAACCCCTACTAGCGGGGCCTACGAGCAGTACTTC.

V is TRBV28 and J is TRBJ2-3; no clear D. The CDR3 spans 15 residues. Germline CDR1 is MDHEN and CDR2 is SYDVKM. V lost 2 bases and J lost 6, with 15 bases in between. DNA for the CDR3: TGTGCCAGCAGTTTACAGGCACTCAACTGGGATACGCAGTATTTT. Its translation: CASSLQALNWDTQYF.

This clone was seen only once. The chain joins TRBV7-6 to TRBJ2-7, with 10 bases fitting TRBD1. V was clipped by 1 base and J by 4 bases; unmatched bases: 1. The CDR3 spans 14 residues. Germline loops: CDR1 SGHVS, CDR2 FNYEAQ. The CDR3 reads CASSLGGQGYEQYF. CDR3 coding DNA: TGTGCCAGCAGCTTAGGGGGACAGGGGTACGAGCAGTACTTC.

The CDR3 here is CASNRGQGRQPQHF. The CDR3 nucleotides are TGTGCCAGCAATAGGGGACAGGGAAGACAGCCCCAGCATTTT. The V gene is TRBV2, the J gene TRBJ1-5; 9 bases match TRBD1. Germline values: CDR1 SNHLY, CDR2 FYNNEI. J lost 7 bases, V lost 7 bases, and 8 bases had no gene match. CDR3 length: 14 residues.

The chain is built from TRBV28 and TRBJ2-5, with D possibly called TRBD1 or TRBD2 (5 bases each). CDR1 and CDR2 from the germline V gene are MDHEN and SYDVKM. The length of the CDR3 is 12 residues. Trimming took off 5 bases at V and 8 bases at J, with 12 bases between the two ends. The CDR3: CASSGRGVTQYF. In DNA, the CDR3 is TGTGCCAGCAGTGGTCGGGGCGTAACCCAGTACTTC. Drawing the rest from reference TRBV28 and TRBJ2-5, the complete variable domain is DVKVTQSSRYLVKRTGEKVFLECVQDMDHENMFWYRQDPGLGLRLIYFSYDVKMKEKGDIPEGYSVSREKKERFSLILESASTNQTSMYLCASSGRGVTQYFGPGTRLLVL.

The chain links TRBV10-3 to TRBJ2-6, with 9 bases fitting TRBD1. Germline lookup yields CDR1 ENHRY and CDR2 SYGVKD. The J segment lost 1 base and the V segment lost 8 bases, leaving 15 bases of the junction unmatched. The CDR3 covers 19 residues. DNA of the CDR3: TGTGCCATCGGCGTCGGTGGCGGGACAGGGCGTTCTGGGGCCAACGTCCTGACTTTC. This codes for CAIGVGGGTGRSGANVLTF.

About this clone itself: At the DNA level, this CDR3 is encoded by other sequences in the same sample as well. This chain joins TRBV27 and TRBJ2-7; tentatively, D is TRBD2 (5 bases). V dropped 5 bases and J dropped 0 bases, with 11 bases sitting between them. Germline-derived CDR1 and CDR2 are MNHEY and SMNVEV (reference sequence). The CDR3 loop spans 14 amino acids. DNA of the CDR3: TGTGCCAGCAGTCTCGGACGGGGCTCCTACGAGCAGTACTTC. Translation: CASSLGRGSYEQYF.

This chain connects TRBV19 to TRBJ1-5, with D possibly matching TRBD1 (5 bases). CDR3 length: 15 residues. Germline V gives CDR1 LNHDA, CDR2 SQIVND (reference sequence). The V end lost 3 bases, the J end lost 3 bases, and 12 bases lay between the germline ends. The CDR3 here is CASSIPGQINQPQHF. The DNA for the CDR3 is TGTGCCAGTAGTATCCCGGGGCAAATCAATCAGCCCCAGCATTTT.

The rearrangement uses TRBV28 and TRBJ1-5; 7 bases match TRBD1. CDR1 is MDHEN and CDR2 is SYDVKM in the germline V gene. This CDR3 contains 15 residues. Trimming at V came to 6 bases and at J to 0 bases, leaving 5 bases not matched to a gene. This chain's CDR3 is CASRTGNYSNQPQHF. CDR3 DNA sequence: TGTGCCAGCAGGACAGGGAATTATAGCAATCAGCCCCAGCATTTT.

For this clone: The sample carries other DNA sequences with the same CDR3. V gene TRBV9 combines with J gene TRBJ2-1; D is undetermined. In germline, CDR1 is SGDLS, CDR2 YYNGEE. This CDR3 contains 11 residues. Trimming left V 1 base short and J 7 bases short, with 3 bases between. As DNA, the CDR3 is TGTGCCAGCAGCGTAAATAATGAGCAGTTCTTC. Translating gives CASSVNNEQFF.

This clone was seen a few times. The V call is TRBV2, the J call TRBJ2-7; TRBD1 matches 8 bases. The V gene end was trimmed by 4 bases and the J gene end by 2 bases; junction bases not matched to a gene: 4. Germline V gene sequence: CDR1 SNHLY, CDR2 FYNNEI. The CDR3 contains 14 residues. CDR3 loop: CASSGDRRTYEQYF. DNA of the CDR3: TGTGCCAGCAGTGGGGACAGGAGAACCTACGAGCAGTACTTC.

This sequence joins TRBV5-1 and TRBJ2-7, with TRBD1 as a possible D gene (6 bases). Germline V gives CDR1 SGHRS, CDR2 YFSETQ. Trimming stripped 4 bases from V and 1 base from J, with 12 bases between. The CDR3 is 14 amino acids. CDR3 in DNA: TGCGCCAGCAGCCCAGGGGATCGTTCCTACGAGCAGTACTTC. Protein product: CASSPGDRSYEQYF.

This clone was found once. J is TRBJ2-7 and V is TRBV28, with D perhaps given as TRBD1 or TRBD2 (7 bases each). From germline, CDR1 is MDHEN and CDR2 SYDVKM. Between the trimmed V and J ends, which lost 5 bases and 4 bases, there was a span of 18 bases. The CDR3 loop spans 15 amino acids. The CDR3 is CASSETGRGTYEQYF. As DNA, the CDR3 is TGTGCCAGCAGTGAGACAGGGAGGGGTACATACGAGCAGTACTTC.

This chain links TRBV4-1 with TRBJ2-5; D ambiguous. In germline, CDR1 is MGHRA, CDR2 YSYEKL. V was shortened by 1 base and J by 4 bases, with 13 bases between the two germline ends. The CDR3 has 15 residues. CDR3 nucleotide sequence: TGCGCCAGCAGCCAAGTAGAGGTCTCGGGAGAGACCCAGTACTTC. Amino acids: CASSQVEVSGETQYF.

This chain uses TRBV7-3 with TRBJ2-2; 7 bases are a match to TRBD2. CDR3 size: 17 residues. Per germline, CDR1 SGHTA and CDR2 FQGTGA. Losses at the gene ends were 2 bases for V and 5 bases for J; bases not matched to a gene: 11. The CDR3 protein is CASSLPLTGGSTGELFF. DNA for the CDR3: TGTGCCAGCAGCTTACCCCTCACGGGAGGTAGTACCGGGGAGCTGTTTTTT.